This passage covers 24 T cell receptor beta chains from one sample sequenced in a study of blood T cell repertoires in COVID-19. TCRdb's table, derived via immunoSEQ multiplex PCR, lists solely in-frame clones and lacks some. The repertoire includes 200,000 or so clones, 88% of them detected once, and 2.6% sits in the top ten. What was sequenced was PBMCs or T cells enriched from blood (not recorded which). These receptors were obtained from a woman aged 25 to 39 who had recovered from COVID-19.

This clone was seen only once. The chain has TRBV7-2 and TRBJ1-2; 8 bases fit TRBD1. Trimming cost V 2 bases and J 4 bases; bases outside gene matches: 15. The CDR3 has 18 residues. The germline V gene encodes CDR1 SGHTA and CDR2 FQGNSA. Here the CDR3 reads CASSLRARSQGALYGYTF. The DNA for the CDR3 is TGTGCCAGCAGCTTACGGGCCAGATCCCAGGGGGCCCTCTATGGCTACACCTTC.

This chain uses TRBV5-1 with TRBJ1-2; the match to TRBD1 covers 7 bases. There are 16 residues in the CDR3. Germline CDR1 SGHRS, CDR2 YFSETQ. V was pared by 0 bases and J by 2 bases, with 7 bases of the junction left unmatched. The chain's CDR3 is CASSLDRGGENYGYTF. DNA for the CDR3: TGCGCCAGCAGCTTGGATCGAGGGGGCGAAAACTATGGCTACACCTTC.

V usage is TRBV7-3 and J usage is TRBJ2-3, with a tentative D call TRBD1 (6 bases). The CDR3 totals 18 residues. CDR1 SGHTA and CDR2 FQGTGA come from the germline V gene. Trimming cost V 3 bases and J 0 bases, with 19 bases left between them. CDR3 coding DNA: TGTGCCAGCAGCTTGGGGGCCGCCCCCTTTACTAGCACAGATACGCAGTATTTT. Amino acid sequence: CASSLGAAPFTSTDTQYF. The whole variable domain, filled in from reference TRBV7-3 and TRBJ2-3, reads GAGVSQTPSNKVTEKGKYVELRCDPISGHTALYWYRQSLGQGPEFLIYFQGTGAADDSGLPNDRFFAVRPEGSVSTLKIQRTERGDSAVYLCASSLGAAPFTSTDTQYFGPGTRLTVL.

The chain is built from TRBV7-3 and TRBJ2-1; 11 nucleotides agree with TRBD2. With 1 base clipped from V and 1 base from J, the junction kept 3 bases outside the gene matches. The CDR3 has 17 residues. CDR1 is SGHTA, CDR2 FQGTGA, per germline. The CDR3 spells CASSLNSGGASYNEQFF. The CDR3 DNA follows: TGTGCCAGCAGCTTAAATAGCGGGGGGGCTTCCTACAATGAGCAGTTCTTC.

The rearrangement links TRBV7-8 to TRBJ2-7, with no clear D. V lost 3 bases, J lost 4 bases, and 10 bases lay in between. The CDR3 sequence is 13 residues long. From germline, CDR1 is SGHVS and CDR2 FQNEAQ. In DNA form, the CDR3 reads TGTGCCAGCAGCTTGGGCAGCCTTTACGAGCAGTACTTC. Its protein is CASSLGSLYEQYF.

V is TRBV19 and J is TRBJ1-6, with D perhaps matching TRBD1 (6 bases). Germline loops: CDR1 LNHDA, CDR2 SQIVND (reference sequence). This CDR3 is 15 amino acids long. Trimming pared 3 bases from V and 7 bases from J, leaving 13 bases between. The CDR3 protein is CASSIAGESNSPLHF. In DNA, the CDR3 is TGTGCCAGTAGTATCGCAGGGGAGTCCAATTCACCCCTCCACTTT. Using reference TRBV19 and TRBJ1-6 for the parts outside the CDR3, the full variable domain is DGGITQSPKYLFRKEGQNVTLSCEQNLNHDAMYWYRQDPGQGLRLIYYSQIVNDFQKGDIAEGYSVSREKKESFPLTVTSAQKNPTAFYLCASSIAGESNSPLHFGNGTRLTVT.

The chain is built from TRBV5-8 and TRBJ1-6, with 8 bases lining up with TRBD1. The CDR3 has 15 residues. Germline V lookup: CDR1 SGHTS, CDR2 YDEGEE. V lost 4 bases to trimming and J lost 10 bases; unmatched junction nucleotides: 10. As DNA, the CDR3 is TGTGCCAGCAGCCAGGGGGCCGGGGTCAGGTCACCCCTCCACTTT. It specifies CASSQGAGVRSPLHF.

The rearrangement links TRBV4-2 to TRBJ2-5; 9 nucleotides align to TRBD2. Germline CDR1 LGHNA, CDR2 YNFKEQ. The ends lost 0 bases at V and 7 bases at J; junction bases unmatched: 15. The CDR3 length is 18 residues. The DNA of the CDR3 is TGTGCCAGCAGCCAAGACGTGAGGACCAGCGGGGGGATTGGGACCCAGTACTTC. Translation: CASSQDVRTSGGIGTQYF.

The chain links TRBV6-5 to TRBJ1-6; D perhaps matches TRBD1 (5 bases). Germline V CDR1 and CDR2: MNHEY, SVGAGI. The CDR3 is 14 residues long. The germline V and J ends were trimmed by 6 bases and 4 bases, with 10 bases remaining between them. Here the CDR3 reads CASSQDRYNSPLHF. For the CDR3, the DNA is TGTGCCAGCAGCCAAGACAGATATAATTCACCCCTCCACTTT.

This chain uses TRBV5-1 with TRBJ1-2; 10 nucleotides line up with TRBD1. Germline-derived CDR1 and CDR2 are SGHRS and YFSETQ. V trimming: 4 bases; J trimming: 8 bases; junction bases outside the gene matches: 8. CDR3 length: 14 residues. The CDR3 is CASSLGTGDWGYTF. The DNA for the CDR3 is TGCGCCAGCAGCCTTGGGACAGGGGATTGGGGCTACACCTTC.

The CDR3, as DNA: TGTGCCAGCAGCCCCTCCGACAGGGCCGGGGAGCTGTTTTTT. Encoded protein: CASSPSDRAGELFF. The chain couples TRBV14 to TRBJ2-2, with TRBD1 matching 7 bases. The germline V gene encodes CDR1 SGHDN and CDR2 FVKESK. The CDR3 loop spans 14 amino acids. V gave up 4 bases and J gave up 6 bases; unmatched junction bases: 5.

The DNA of the CDR3 is TGTGCCAGCTCACCAGGGGGGGACTATGGCTACACCTTC. This codes for CASSPGGDYGYTF. The chain employs TRBV18 and TRBJ1-2, with a tentative D call TRBD1 (5 bases). The CDR3 is 13 amino acids. Germline V gives CDR1 KGHSH, CDR2 LQKENI. The V end was cut by 2 bases, the J end by 3 bases, with 7 bases between.

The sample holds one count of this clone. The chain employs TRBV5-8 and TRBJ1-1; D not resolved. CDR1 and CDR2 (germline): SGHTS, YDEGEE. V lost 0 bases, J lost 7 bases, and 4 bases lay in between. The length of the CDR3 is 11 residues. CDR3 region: CASSLGLEAFF. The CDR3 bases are TGTGCCAGCAGCTTGGGACTTGAAGCTTTCTTT. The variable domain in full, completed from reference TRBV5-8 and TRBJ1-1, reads EAGVTQSPTHLIKTRGQQATLRCSPISGHTSVYWYQQALGLGLQFLLWYDEGEERNRGNFPPRFSGRQFPNYSSELNVNALELEDSALYLCASSLGLEAFFGQGTRLTVV.

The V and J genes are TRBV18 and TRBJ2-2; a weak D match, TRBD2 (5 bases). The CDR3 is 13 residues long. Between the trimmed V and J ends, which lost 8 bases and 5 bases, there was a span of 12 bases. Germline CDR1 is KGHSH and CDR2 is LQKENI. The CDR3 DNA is TGTGCCAGCGATGAGGGCGAGACCGGGGAGCTGTTTTTT. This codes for CASDEGETGELFF. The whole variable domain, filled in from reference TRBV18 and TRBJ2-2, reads NAGVMQNPRHLVRRRGQEARLRCSPMKGHSHVYWYRQLPEEGLKFMVYLQKENIIDESGMPKERFSAEFPKEGPSILRIQQVVRGDSAAYFCASDEGETGELFFGEGSRLTVL.

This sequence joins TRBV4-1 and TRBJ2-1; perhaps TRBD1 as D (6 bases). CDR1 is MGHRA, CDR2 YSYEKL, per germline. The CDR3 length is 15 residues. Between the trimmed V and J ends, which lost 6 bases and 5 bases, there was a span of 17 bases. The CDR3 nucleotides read TGCGCCAGCAGACACAGGGACACCATCAACAATGAGCAGTTCTTC. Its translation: CASRHRDTINNEQFF.

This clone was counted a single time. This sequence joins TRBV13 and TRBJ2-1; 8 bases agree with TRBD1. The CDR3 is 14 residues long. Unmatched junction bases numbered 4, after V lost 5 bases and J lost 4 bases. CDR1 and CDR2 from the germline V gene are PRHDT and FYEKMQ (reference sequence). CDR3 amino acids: CASSPRTGYNEQFF. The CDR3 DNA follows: TGTGCCAGCAGCCCCCGGACAGGGTACAATGAGCAGTTCTTC.

The CDR3 spells CASSSKRDRAGEQYF. The DNA of the CDR3 is TGTGCCAGCAGCTCCAAAAGGGACAGGGCAGGGGAGCAGTACTTC. The chain employs TRBV7-2 and TRBJ2-7, with 9 bases lining up with TRBD1. Germline values: CDR1 SGHTA, CDR2 FQGNSA. CDR3 size: 15 residues. Trimming took 4 bases from V and 7 from J; bases not matched to a gene: 11.

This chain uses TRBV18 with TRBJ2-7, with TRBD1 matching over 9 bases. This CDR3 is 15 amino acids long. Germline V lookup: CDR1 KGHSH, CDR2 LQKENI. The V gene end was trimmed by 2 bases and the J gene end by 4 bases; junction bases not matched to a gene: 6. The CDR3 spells CASSPGGTGRYEQYF. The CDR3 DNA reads TGTGCCAGCTCACCAGGTGGGACAGGGCGGTACGAGCAGTACTTC. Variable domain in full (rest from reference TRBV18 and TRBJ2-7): NAGVMQNPRHLVRRRGQEARLRCSPMKGHSHVYWYRQLPEEGLKFMVYLQKENIIDESGMPKERFSAEFPKEGPSILRIQQVVRGDSAAYFCASSPGGTGRYEQYFGPGTRLTVT.

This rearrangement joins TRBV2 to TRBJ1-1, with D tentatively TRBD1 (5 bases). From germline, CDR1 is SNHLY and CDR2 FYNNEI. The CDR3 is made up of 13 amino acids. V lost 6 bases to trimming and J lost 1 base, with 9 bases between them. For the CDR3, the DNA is TGTGCCAGCAGAACAGGACAGAACACTGAAGCTTTCTTT. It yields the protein CASRTGQNTEAFF.

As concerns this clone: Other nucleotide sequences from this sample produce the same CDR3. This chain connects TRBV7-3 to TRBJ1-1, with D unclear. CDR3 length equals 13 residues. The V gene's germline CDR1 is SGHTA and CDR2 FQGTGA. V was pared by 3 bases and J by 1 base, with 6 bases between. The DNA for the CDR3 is TGTGCCAGCAGCTTTGGAGGGAACACTGAAGCTTTCTTT. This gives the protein CASSFGGNTEAFF.

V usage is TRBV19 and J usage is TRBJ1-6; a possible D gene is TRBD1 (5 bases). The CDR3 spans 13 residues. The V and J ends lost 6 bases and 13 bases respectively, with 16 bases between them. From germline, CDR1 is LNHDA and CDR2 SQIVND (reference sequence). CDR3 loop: CASRTQGLGPLHF. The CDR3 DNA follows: TGTGCCAGTAGAACCCAGGGCCTCGGCCCCCTCCACTTT. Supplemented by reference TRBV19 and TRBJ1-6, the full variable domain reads DGGITQSPKYLFRKEGQNVTLSCEQNLNHDAMYWYRQDPGQGLRLIYYSQIVNDFQKGDIAEGYSVSREKKESFPLTVTSAQKNPTAFYLCASRTQGLGPLHFGNGTRLTVT.

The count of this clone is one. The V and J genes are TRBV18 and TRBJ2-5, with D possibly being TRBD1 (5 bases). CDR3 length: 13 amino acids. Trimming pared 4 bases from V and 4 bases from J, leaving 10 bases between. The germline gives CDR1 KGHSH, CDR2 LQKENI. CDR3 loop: CASSRGVGETQYF. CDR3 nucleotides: TGTGCCAGCTCACGGGGCGTCGGAGAGACCCAGTACTTC.

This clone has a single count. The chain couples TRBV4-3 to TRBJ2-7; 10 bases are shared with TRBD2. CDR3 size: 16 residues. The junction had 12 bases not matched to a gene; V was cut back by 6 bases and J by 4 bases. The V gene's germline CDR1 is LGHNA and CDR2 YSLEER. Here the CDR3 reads CASSQSYSGGRYEQYF. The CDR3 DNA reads TGCGCCAGCAGTCAATCTTATAGCGGGGGGAGGTACGAGCAGTACTTC.

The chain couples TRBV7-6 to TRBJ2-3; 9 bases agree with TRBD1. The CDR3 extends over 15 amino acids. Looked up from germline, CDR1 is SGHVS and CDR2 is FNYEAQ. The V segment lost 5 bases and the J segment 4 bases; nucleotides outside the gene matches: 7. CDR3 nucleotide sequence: TGTGCCAGCAGCCTGACAGGGGGTCCCTCAGATACGCAGTATTTT. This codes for CASSLTGGPSDTQYF.